Following are 14 T cell receptor beta chains from one sample sequenced in a study of tumor-infiltrating lymphocytes in localized non-small cell lung cancer. This table comes from immunoSEQ multiplex PCR, and its TCRdb copy is limited to in-frame clones, with some not included. The repertoire holds 15,000 to 20,000 clones, with 73% as singletons. Specimen: lung tumor tissue. Every receptor here comes from a human donor with non-small cell lung cancer.

This clone has a handful of counts. The rearrangement links TRBV6-4 to TRBJ2-5; D gene ambiguous. The germline gives CDR1 MRHNA, CDR2 SNTAGT. Trimming cost V 2 bases and J 7 bases, with 8 bases left between them. The CDR3 runs to 12 residues. CDR3 residues: CASSDRLGTQYF. CDR3 coding DNA: TGTGCCAGCAGTGACCGGTTAGGGACCCAGTACTTC.

In DNA, the CDR3 is TGTGCCAGCAGTTACGGGGAGGGGCCGAACTATGGCTACACCTTC. Its translation is CASSYGEGPNYGYTF. The genes are TRBV6-6 and TRBJ1-2; D may be TRBD1 (5 bases). CDR3 length: 15 amino acids. Germline CDR1 is MNHNY and CDR2 is SVGAGI (reference sequence). V lost 2 bases and J lost 2, with 12 bases in between.

V is TRBV5-4 and J is TRBJ2-7; D ambiguous. The CDR3 extends over 13 amino acids. Germline V gives CDR1 SGHNT, CDR2 YYREEE (reference sequence). V lost 0 bases to trimming and J lost 3 bases, with 7 bases between them. Written as DNA, the CDR3 is TGTGCCAGCAGCTTGGAACCGTTCTACGAGCAGTACTTC. Its translation is CASSLEPFYEQYF.

This clone came up a few times. This rearrangement joins TRBV14 to TRBJ2-7; no clear D gene. The CDR3 is 11 amino acids. With 5 bases removed from V and 3 bases from J, the gap between germline ends came to 5 bases. CDR1 is SGHDN and CDR2 is FVKESK in the germline V gene. For the CDR3, the DNA is TGTGCCAGCAGCGATTACTACGAGCAGTACTTC. Translating gives CASSDYYEQYF.

This rearrangement joins TRBV5-1 to TRBJ1-4; possible D gene TRBD1, 5 bases. The CDR3 runs 15 residues. Trimming shortened V by 0 bases and J by 4 bases, and 10 bases separated the two germline ends. Germline CDR1 is SGHRS and CDR2 is YFSETQ. The CDR3 DNA sequence: TGCGCCAGCAGCTTGGACAGGATGATTAATGAAAAACTGTTTTTT. Residues: CASSLDRMINEKLFF.

This chain uses TRBV7-9 with TRBJ1-4, with D tentatively TRBD1 (5 bases). The CDR3 extends over 16 amino acids. V was clipped by 3 bases and J by 8 bases, with 19 bases between them. Germline CDR1 reads SEHNR; CDR2 reads FQNEAQ (reference sequence). CDR3 amino acids: CASSLARGVGKEKLFF. CDR3 DNA sequence: TGTGCCAGCAGCTTGGCCCGAGGGGTAGGGAAGGAAAAACTGTTTTTT.

The chain has TRBV7-8 and TRBJ1-1; D is uncertain. The CDR3 loop spans 15 amino acids. Trimming removed 5 bases from V and 0 bases from J, with 13 bases in between. Germline V gene sequence: CDR1 SGHVS, CDR2 FQNEAQ. This CDR3 is CASSPAGIMNTEAFF. In nucleotides, the CDR3 is TGTGCCAGCAGCCCCGCTGGGATAATGAACACTGAAGCTTTCTTT.

The chain links TRBV21-1 to TRBJ2-3; the DNA was not compared with TRBD2, the D call given in the table. TRBV21-1 is annotated as a pseudogene. The CDR3 contains 16 residues. The CDR3 region is CASSTHSGEYTDTQYF. CDR3 DNA: TGTGCCAGCAGCACCCATAGCGGGGAATACACAGATACGCAGTATTTT.

V usage is TRBV4-1 and J usage is TRBJ2-7, with 7 bases that match TRBD2. Germline CDR1 and CDR2: MGHRA and YSYEKL. With V trimmed by 1 base and J by 0 bases, 6 bases remained unmatched. The CDR3 has 16 amino acids. CDR3 sequence reads: CASSQGGAGRSYEQYF. CDR3 DNA sequence: TGCGCCAGCAGCCAAGGTGGAGCGGGGCGCTCCTACGAGCAGTACTTC.

This clone was recorded once. This chain joins TRBV28 and TRBJ1-5; D is undetermined. Trimming took 6 bases from V and 5 from J, leaving 14 bases between them. CDR1 MDHEN and CDR2 SYDVKM come from the germline V gene. The CDR3 totals 14 residues. CDR3 residues: CASRPTSGHQPQHF. For the CDR3, the DNA is TGTGCCAGCAGACCGACTTCCGGTCATCAGCCCCAGCATTTT.

This chain connects TRBV19 to TRBJ1-2, with 10 nucleotides matching TRBD1. With V trimmed by 9 bases and J by 5 bases, 12 bases remained unmatched. Germline values: CDR1 LNHDA, CDR2 SQIVND (reference sequence). The CDR3 sequence is 15 residues long. The CDR3 coding sequence is TGTGCCAGCCACGACTGGACAGGGGGGAATTATGGCTACACCTTC. Translating it yields CASHDWTGGNYGYTF.

The chain has TRBV5-4 and TRBJ1-6; no definite D call. CDR3 length: 12 amino acids. Germline CDR1 SGHNT, CDR2 YYREEE (reference sequence). V lost 1 base and J 4 bases, leaving 0 bases between the germline ends. The CDR3 is CASSLYNSPLHF. CDR3 nucleotides: TGTGCCAGCAGCTTGTATAATTCACCCCTCCACTTT.

This sequence joins TRBV28 and TRBJ1-5; no definite D call. The CDR3 length is 13 residues. The germline V gene encodes CDR1 MDHEN and CDR2 SYDVKM. The V and J ends lost 3 bases and 6 bases respectively, with 9 bases between them. The CDR3 nucleotides read TGTGCCAGCAGTTTTCGGAGAGTTCAGCCCCAGCATTTT. Protein: CASSFRRVQPQHF.

The chain is built from TRBV28 and TRBJ2-5; 7 positions match TRBD2. CDR1 is MDHEN and CDR2 is SYDVKM in the germline V gene. The CDR3 runs to 13 residues. J lost 5 bases, V lost 8 bases, and 8 bases had no gene match. The CDR3 bases are TGTGCCAGCGTCCTCGGGGGGAGGGAGACCCAGTACTTC. It yields the protein CASVLGGRETQYF.